Sequencing of this T cell receptor (beta chain) was carried out in a study of cytomegalovirus exposure and HLA in healthy donors. TCRdb keeps only in-frame clones here, not all; method: immunoSEQ multiplex PCR. The table records around 34,000 clones, about 93% of them present only once. The CDR3 has 15 amino acids. Germline V gives CDR1 LNHDA, CDR2 SQIVND (reference sequence). Trimming shortened V by 3 bases and J by 0 bases, and 8 bases separated the two germline ends. The rearrangement uses TRBV19 and TRBJ1-4; weak D call: TRBD1 (5 bases). This sequence originates from a man in his late teens or twenties in good health and CMV-seronegative. Sequencing input: PBMCs. This CDR3 reads CASSISRATNEKLFF. The CDR3 DNA sequence: TGTGCCAGTAGTATCAGCAGGGCAACTAATGAAAAACTGTTTTTT. Based on the CDR3 plus reference TRBV19 and TRBJ1-4, the full variable domain is DGGITQSPKYLFRKEGQNVTLSCEQNLNHDAMYWYRQDPGQGLRLIYYSQIVNDFQKGDIAEGYSVSREKKESFPLTVTSAQKNPTAFYLCASSISRATNEKLFFGSGTQLSVL.